This paragraph covers one TCR beta chain sequence. Its specificity is not known. V was cut by 5 bases and J by 6 bases, with 16 bases left in between. Germline CDR1 SGHTA, CDR2 FQGNSA. The CDR3 spans 14 residues. The protocol was immunoSEQ multiplex PCR, while the TCRdb copy is restricted to in-frame clones and leaves out a portion. The sample contains about 40,000 clones, just over 90% of which appear only once. This specimen comes from a study of a mutant IDH1 vaccine in newly diagnosed glioma. Study-level background: Treated patients had a mean age of roughly 40 years and an approximately 62% male, around 38% female split. Antecedent treatment encompassed radiotherapy, temozolomide, or their combination; the majority received both.

As for time point: week 5, during vaccination. In the vaccine, a single dose held 300 ug of the mutant IDH1 20-mer peptide, along with topical imiquimod. The donors had new WHO grade 3 or 4 astrocytomas; these were IDH1-mutant and ATRX-lost. This chain links TRBV7-2 with TRBJ1-2; D uncertain. Sequencing used PBMCs, obtained from a glioma patient whose treatment included an IDH1 peptide vaccine. This clonotype was obtained from a man aged 45-65 years with glioma. For the CDR3, the DNA is TGTGCCAGCAGCCAAACGCCGGCGGTTGATGGCTACACCTTC. Amino acids: CASSQTPAVDGYTF.